This T cell receptor (beta chain) was profiled in a study of beta chain features in type 1 diabetes. General study findings and limits: Moderately but significantly shorter TCRB CDR3s were found in Type 1 diabetes patients in all four CD4+ subsets. High TCR expression in some cells could lead to their over-representation in cDNA sequencing.

Isolated RNA was reverse transcribed in full, so expressed TCRB transcripts were sequenced. Repertoires were generated with immunoSEQ multiplex PCR, while TCRdb's copy carries only in-frame clones and drops some. Of around 280,000 clones detected, approximately 16% appear once; the ten largest clones hold 0.015% to 0.017%. About this clone itself: Antigen: not known.

The CDR3 length is 14 residues. Trimming took 4 bases from V and 5 from J; bases not matched to a gene: 9. Germline values: CDR1 SQVTM, CDR2 ANQGSEA. Sequenced input: naive CD4+ T cells from blood. The clonotype was recovered from a young man with type 1 diabetes. The chain links TRBV29-1 to TRBJ1-2; 8 nucleotides agree with TRBD1. Written as DNA, the CDR3 is TGCAGCGTTGGTTCGGGACAGGAGAATTATGGCTACACCTTC. Its protein product is CSVGSGQENYGYTF.